The 16 T cell receptor beta chains given below trace back to one sample, sequenced in a study of T cell responses to AZD1222 COVID-19 vaccine. Sequencing used immunoSEQ multiplex PCR; TCRdb keeps in-frame clones, though not all of them. Among approximately 110,000 clones listed, around 85% were seen once. Sequences were derived from peripheral blood, sampled 28 days after the second AZD1222 dose. Receptors were obtained from an adult who received the AZD1222 COVID-19 vaccine.

This clone was observed once. V is TRBV6-5 and J is TRBJ2-7, with 10 bases lining up with TRBD1. J was trimmed by 1 base and V by 6 bases; bases with no gene match: 3. Germline CDR1 MNHEY, CDR2 SVGAGI. This CDR3 is 14 amino acids long. CDR3 nucleotides: TGTGCCAGCAGAGGACAGGGGGATTCCTACGAGCAGTACTTC. Translated: CASRGQGDSYEQYF.

This chain connects TRBV2 to TRBJ2-7; D remains ambiguous. Germline V lookup: CDR1 SNHLY, CDR2 FYNNEI. V lost 6 bases to trimming and J lost 3 bases, with 6 bases between them. The CDR3 spans 11 residues. CDR3 residues: CASSAIYEQYF. The DNA of the CDR3 is TGTGCCAGCAGCGCCATCTACGAGCAGTACTTC. Full variable domain (missing parts from reference TRBV2 and TRBJ2-7): EPEVTQTPSHQVTQMGQEVILRCVPISNHLYFYWYRQILGQKVEFLVSFYNNEISEKSEIFDDQFSVERPDGSNFTLKIRSTKLEDSAMYFCASSAIYEQYFGPGTRLTVT.

The chain employs TRBV14 and TRBJ1-6; no reliable D call. The length of the CDR3 is 14 residues. V was cut by 2 bases and J by 7 bases, with 9 bases left in between. Germline V gene data show CDR1 as SGHDN and CDR2 as FVKESK. The CDR3 sequence is CASSQYGRNSPLHF. The CDR3 DNA is TGTGCCAGCAGCCAATATGGTAGGAATTCACCCCTCCACTTT.

This chain uses TRBV4-1 with TRBJ1-3; D might be TRBD1 (5 bases). CDR3 length: 15 amino acids. V was shortened by 1 base and J by 10 bases, with 17 bases between the two germline ends. Germline V gives CDR1 MGHRA, CDR2 YSYEKL. Here the CDR3 DNA reads TGCGCCAGCAGCCAAGGTACAGTGTTCGGGGCAACCATATATTTT. It is translated as CASSQGTVFGATIYF.

J is TRBJ2-1 and V is TRBV6-5; 10 bases align to TRBD2. The V gene's germline CDR1 is MNHEY and CDR2 SVGAGI. V lost 0 bases, J lost 5 bases, and 4 bases stayed unmatched. The CDR3 extends over 16 amino acids. CDR3 bases: TGTGCCAGCAGTTACTCGAGAGCGGGGGGGGACAATGAGCAGTTCTTC. It translates to CASSYSRAGGDNEQFF.

The chain employs TRBV5-6 and TRBJ2-5; possibly TRBD1 or TRBD2 for D (9 bases each). The V gene's germline CDR1 is SGHDT and CDR2 YYEEEE. V was cut by 7 bases and J by 5 bases, with 30 bases left in between. This CDR3 region has 18 residues. In DNA form, the CDR3 reads TGTGCCAGCCACAGGGGGCTAGCGGGGTCTAATCATGAGGAGACCCAGTACTTC. Amino acids: CASHRGLAGSNHEETQYF.

The V and J genes are TRBV30 and TRBJ1-6; 10 nucleotides agree with TRBD1. Germline V gene lookup returns CDR1 GTSNPN and CDR2 SVGIG (reference sequence). V lost 4 bases to trimming and J lost 8 bases; unmatched junction nucleotides: 5. The CDR3 runs to 14 residues. The CDR3 sequence is CAWTSGTGDSPLHF. DNA of the CDR3: TGTGCCTGGACCTCCGGGACAGGGGATTCACCCCTCCACTTT.

V usage is TRBV10-2 and J usage is TRBJ1-6; 7 nucleotides line up with TRBD1. J lost 6 bases, V lost 6 bases, and 8 bases had no gene match. Germline values: CDR1 WSHSY, CDR2 SAAADI. The CDR3 spans 15 residues. The CDR3 nucleotides are TGCGCCAGCAGGCCCGAGACAGGGTTTAATTCACCCCTCCACTTT. Translating gives CASRPETGFNSPLHF.

The chain uses TRBV4-1 and TRBJ2-5, with D uncertain. CDR1 and CDR2 (germline): MGHRA, YSYEKL. Trimming removed 4 bases from V and 5 bases from J, with 11 bases in between. The CDR3 totals 13 residues. The CDR3 DNA reads TGCGCCAGCAGCCGGTTTCGGAAGGAGACCCAGTACTTC. Protein product: CASSRFRKETQYF.

V usage is TRBV30 and J usage is TRBJ1-3; D gene unclear. Germline-derived CDR1 and CDR2 are GTSNPN and SVGIG (reference sequence). The CDR3 runs 13 residues. Trimming removed 2 bases at V and 0 bases at J, with 5 bases between. CDR3 loop: CAWSFNSGNTIYF. The CDR3 DNA follows: TGTGCCTGGAGTTTTAACTCTGGAAACACCATATATTTT.

V is TRBV19 and J is TRBJ1-5; D perhaps matches TRBD1 (5 bases). There are 16 residues in the CDR3. V lost 5 bases and J lost 3, with 17 bases in between. CDR1 LNHDA and CDR2 SQIVND come from the germline V gene (reference sequence). CDR3 loop: CASSGGSKVLNQPQHF. CDR3 in DNA: TGTGCCAGTAGTGGGGGGTCCAAAGTACTCAATCAGCCCCAGCATTTT.

V is TRBV18 and J is TRBJ2-5; 10 bases fit TRBD1. The V segment lost 3 bases and the J segment 1 base; nucleotides outside the gene matches: 8. CDR3 length: 17 residues. In germline, CDR1 is KGHSH, CDR2 LQKENI. Here the CDR3 reads CASSPSGQGFSQETQYF. CDR3 in DNA: TGTGCCAGCTCACCTTCGGGACAGGGGTTCTCCCAAGAGACCCAGTACTTC.

The chain couples TRBV14 to TRBJ1-1, with TRBD1 matching 8 bases. Germline V gives CDR1 SGHDN, CDR2 FVKESK. The CDR3 covers 15 residues. Losses at the gene ends were 4 bases for V and 5 bases for J; bases not matched to a gene: 9. CDR3 residues: CASSPRQGRWTEAFF. As DNA, the CDR3 is TGTGCCAGCAGCCCCCGACAGGGGAGGTGGACTGAAGCTTTCTTT.

V is TRBV4-1 and J is TRBJ1-5; D is uncertain. The V end lost 0 bases, the J end lost 0 bases, and 3 bases lay between the germline ends. The CDR3 runs to 14 residues. CDR1 and CDR2 from the germline V gene are MGHRA and YSYEKL. CDR3 coding DNA: TGCGCCAGCAGCCAAGAGGATAGCAATCAGCCCCAGCATTTT. This codes for CASSQEDSNQPQHF.

The chain carries TRBV6-5 and TRBJ2-7; D remains ambiguous. Germline CDR1 MNHEY, CDR2 SVGAGI. This CDR3 spans 13 amino acids. V shed 2 bases and J shed 0 bases, with 5 bases lying between them. CDR3 coding DNA: TGTGCCAGCAGTTACCGGCCCTCCTACGAGCAGTACTTC. Protein: CASSYRPSYEQYF.

The V gene is TRBV12-3 or TRBV12-4, the J gene TRBJ2-1, with D unclear. The CDR3 runs to 13 residues. V was shortened by 5 bases and J by 1 base, with 6 bases between the two germline ends. The CDR3 is CASSEGSYNEQFF. CDR3 sequence (DNA): TGTGCCAGCAGTGAAGGTTCCTACAATGAGCAGTTCTTC.